This T cell receptor (beta chain) was sequenced for a study of blood T cell repertoires in COVID-19. Study information: Material from acute and convalescent COVID-19 was sourced from the United States, Italy and Spain.

Unmatched junction bases numbered 7, after V lost 8 bases and J lost 2 bases. The CDR3 has 14 residues. Looked up from germline, CDR1 is LNHDA and CDR2 is SQIVND (reference sequence). Original data processing: Estimation of nucleated cell counts was performed using reference gene primer amplification. Libraries were prepared by immunoSEQ multiplex PCR; TCRdb keeps only in-frame clonotypes and omits some of them. V and J calls and clone size are those listed in that table; D and trimming were worked out from the DNA. The sample contains roughly 250,000 clones, 87% of which appear only once. The sequencing input was PBMCs or T cells enriched from blood (not recorded which). The rearrangement joins TRBV19 to TRBJ2-7; 9 bases fit TRBD1. This TCR was sampled from a woman aged 25 to 39 with acute COVID-19. The DNA for the CDR3 is TGTGCCAGTTCTGGACAGGGGACCCCCTACGAGCAGTACTTC. Residues: CASSGQGTPYEQYF.